A selection of T cell receptor beta chains follows, all from one sample in a study of pediatric ulcerative colitis. TCRdb keeps only in-frame clones here, not all; method: immunoSEQ multiplex PCR. The sample holds about 60,000 clones, approximately 87% seen once. Sequenced sample: blood. Receptor source: a boy aged 10-17 years who was a control in a study of pediatric ulcerative colitis. Both conserved end residues are part of each CDR3. D genes are given only for firm matches. Size is omitted from some rows. Given values are once, few, many or a class for expanded clones.

NA | TRBJ2-7 | TRBV18 | TRBD1 | TGTGCCAGCTCCCGTACCGGGACAGGGGTCAACGAGCAGTACTTC | CASSRTGTGVNEQYF
once | TRBJ1-5 | TRBV4-1 | NA | TGCGCCAGCAGCCAAGATCTGAGTCGTCAGCCCCAGCATTTT | CASSQDLSRQPQHF
NA | TRBJ2-7 | TRBV6-5 | NA | TGTGCCAGCACCCCAGGGCAGGGGCTTCCCTACGAGCAGTACTTC | CASTPGQGLPYEQYF
NA | TRBJ2-1 | TRBV27 | NA | TGTGCCAGCAGTTTATTCTCCCGGAGACTCCGGGACACGGACAATGAGCAGTTCTTC | CASSLFSRRLRDTDNEQFF
NA | TRBJ1-1 | TRBV29-1 | TRBD1 | TGCAGCGCGACAGGGGGGATTGTGAGCAACACTGAAGCTTTCTTT | CSATGGIVSNTEAFF
NA | TRBJ2-7 | TRBV25-1 | TRBD2 | TGTGCCAGCAGCCCTCAGGGACTAGCGGGAGGTTTCCCCTACGAGCAGTACTTC | CASSPQGLAGGFPYEQYF
NA | TRBJ2-7 | TRBV25-1 | TRBD1 | TGTGCCAGCAGTAGGACCGGGACAGGGGGCTACGAGCAGTACTTC | CASSRTGTGGYEQYF
NA | TRBJ2-1 | TRBV5-4 | TRBD2 | TGTGCCAGCAGCTTGGGACTAGCGGGACAAAATGAGCAGTTCTTC | CASSLGLAGQNEQFF
NA | TRBJ2-7 | TRBV7-6 | NA | TGTGCCAGCAGCTCCCGGGTTAAGGGAATCTACGAGCAGTACTTC | CASSSRVKGIYEQYF
NA | TRBJ2-1 | TRBV19 | NA | TGTGCCAGTAGTAGAGACTCCGGGAGTTCCTACAATGAGCAGTTCTTC | CASSRDSGSSYNEQFF
once | TRBJ2-7 | TRBV4-3 | NA | TGCGCCAGCAGCCAAGATCGGGGGCCGGGGTACGAGCAGTACTTC | CASSQDRGPGYEQYF
NA | TRBJ1-1 | TRBV9 | TRBD1 | TGTGCCAGCAGCGTAGGAGGGGGCGCGACTGAAGCTTTCTTT | CASSVGGGATEAFF
NA | TRBJ1-6 | TRBV30 | TRBD1 | TGTGCCTGGAGCGTGGCACCGGGACAGGGATATAATTCACCCCTCCACTTT | CAWSVAPGQGYNSPLHF
NA | TRBJ1-5 | TRBV10-3 | TRBD1 | TGTGCCATCAGGGGACAGGGGGATGCGCCCCAGCATTTT | CAIRGQGDAPQHF
NA | TRBJ2-3 | TRBV7-2 | TRBD1 | TGTGCCAGCAGCATTTCGACAGGGTCAAGCACAGATACGCAGTATTTT | CASSISTGSSTDTQYF
few | TRBJ2-7 | TRBV10-3 | NA | TGTGCCATCAGTGAGTTAGGGGGGCAGAGGGCCTACGAGCAGTACTTC | CAISELGGQRAYEQYF
NA | TRBJ2-3 | TRBV9 | NA | TGTGCCAGCAGCGTAGTGATGGGGACAGATACGCAGTATTTT | CASSVVMGTDTQYF
NA | TRBJ2-2 | TRBV5-1 | TRBD1 | TGCGCCAGCACCAGGGGGAGCGCCGGGGAGCTGTTTTTT | CASTRGSAGELFF
NA | TRBJ2-5 | TRBV9 | TRBD1 | TGTGCCAGCAGCTTCCGGGACAGAGGGGAGACCCAGTACTTC | CASSFRDRGETQYF
NA | TRBJ1-4 | TRBV9 | NA | TGTGCCAGCAGCGAACAGGCAACTAATGAAAAACTGTTTTTT | CASSEQATNEKLFF
NA | TRBJ2-7 | TRBV19 | TRBD1 | TGTGCCAGTAGTACTGGGACAGGGGACTTATACGAGCAGTACTTC | CASSTGTGDLYEQYF
NA | TRBJ2-3 | TRBV6-5 | TRBD2 | TGTGCCAGCACTAGCGGGATTGTGGGCGGTACGCAGTATTTT | CASTSGIVGGTQYF
NA | TRBJ2-5 | TRBV6-1 | NA | TGTGCCAGCAGTGGTGCCCGGGAATCTCGGGCTCAGACCCAGTACTTC | CASSGARESRAQTQYF
NA | TRBJ2-1 | TRBV5-4 | NA | TGTGCCAGCAATAACGCCGGGGGGCCCTACAATGAGCAGTTCTTC | CASNNAGGPYNEQFF